The 21 T cell receptor beta chains listed next were all sequenced from one sample in a study of cytomegalovirus exposure and HLA in healthy donors. PCR used 60 Vbeta primers and 13 Jbeta primers. Generated by immunoSEQ multiplex PCR, the TCRdb table keeps only in-frame clones and is missing some. The sample holds approximately 150,000 clones, 80% seen once. The sequenced material came from PBMCs. These receptors were taken from a woman aged 45-60 years in good health and CMV-seronegative.

This rearrangement joins TRBV19 to TRBJ2-7, with 10 nucleotides matching TRBD2. The CDR3 totals 16 residues. CDR1 and CDR2 from the germline V gene are LNHDA and SQIVND (reference sequence). The junction had 10 bases not matched to a gene; V was cut back by 5 bases and J by 3 bases. In DNA form, the CDR3 reads TGTGCCAGTAGTCCCCCCGGGGTAGCGGGGGGCTACGAGCAGTACTTC. This gives the protein CASSPPGVAGGYEQYF.

The chain uses TRBV9 and TRBJ2-2; 10 bases are a match to TRBD2. Trimming at V came to 3 bases and at J to 3 bases, leaving 11 bases not matched to a gene. Germline V gives CDR1 SGDLS, CDR2 YYNGEE. This CDR3 spans 18 amino acids. For the CDR3, the DNA is TGTGCCAGCAGCGCTCGAATTAGCGGGAGGTACGACACCGGGGAGCTGTTTTTT. This encodes CASSARISGRYDTGELFF.

V gene TRBV9 combines with J gene TRBJ2-5; possible D gene TRBD2, 5 bases. The germline gives CDR1 SGDLS, CDR2 YYNGEE. The CDR3 is 15 residues long. Trimming took 0 bases from V and 2 from J, leaving 11 bases between them. CDR3 DNA sequence: TGTGCCAGCAGCGTAGATGCGGGCGTTCAAGAGACCCAGTACTTC. Its translation: CASSVDAGVQETQYF.

On this clone: The sample contains more than one DNA sequence encoding this CDR3. CDR3 region: CSVEARPGKPGHTGGYTF. The CDR3, as DNA: TGCAGCGTTGAAGCGCGCCCAGGGAAACCGGGACATACGGGTGGCTACACCTTC. The chain is built from TRBV29-1 and TRBJ1-2, with D possibly being TRBD1 (6 bases). CDR1 is SQVTM, CDR2 ANQGSEA, per germline. The CDR3 has 18 amino acids. Trimming took off 1 base at V and 7 bases at J, with 28 bases between the two ends.

This clone has just a few counts. The chain couples TRBV30 to TRBJ1-1; 7 nucleotides line up with TRBD1. Trimming removed 1 base from V and 8 bases from J; junction bases left unmatched: 4. CDR3 length: 12 residues. Germline values: CDR1 GTSNPN, CDR2 SVGIG (reference sequence). The CDR3 DNA sequence: TGTGCCTGGAGTGCCAGGGGGTTGGAAGCTTTCTTT. Its translation is CAWSARGLEAFF.

V is TRBV5-4 and J is TRBJ2-1; 7 nucleotides line up with TRBD2. From germline, CDR1 is SGHNT and CDR2 YYREEE (reference sequence). CDR3 length: 12 residues. V trimming: 0 bases; J trimming: 9 bases; junction bases outside the gene matches: 0. The CDR3 sequence: CASSLAGGEQFF. The DNA of the CDR3 is TGTGCCAGCAGCTTGGCGGGGGGTGAGCAGTTCTTC.

The chain carries TRBV9 and TRBJ2-3; 13 bases map to TRBD2. The length of the CDR3 is 18 residues. With V trimmed by 4 bases and J by 3 bases, 11 bases remained unmatched. CDR1 is SGDLS, CDR2 YYNGEE, per germline. CDR3 DNA sequence: TGTGCCAGCAGCCTCACCGGGACTAGCGGGATCTGGACAGATACGCAGTATTTT. It translates to CASSLTGTSGIWTDTQYF.

This clone was counted a single time. The chain has TRBV7-2 and TRBJ2-5; D is unresolved. V was shortened by 5 bases and J by 6 bases, with 16 bases between the two germline ends. In germline, CDR1 is SGHTA, CDR2 FQGNSA. This CDR3 is built from 14 residues. DNA for the CDR3: TGTGCCAGCAGCCGACTTACGGTTTCAAAGACCCAGTACTTC. This sequence encodes CASSRLTVSKTQYF.

The V gene is TRBV15, the J gene TRBJ2-3, with TRBD2 matching over 8 bases. Germline V gene lookup returns CDR1 LNHNV and CDR2 YYDKDF (reference sequence). V lost 3 bases, J lost 4 bases, and 27 bases stayed unmatched. CDR3 length: 22 amino acids. The CDR3 DNA sequence: TGTGCCACCAGCAGGGAAAAAGGTTTTGGGGAGCGGGAGACCCGTCGGGCAGATACGCAGTATTTT. This codes for CATSREKGFGERETRRADTQYF.

The J gene is TRBJ1-1, the V gene TRBV28; no clear D. V shed 9 bases and J shed 0 bases, with 14 bases lying between them. CDR1 MDHEN and CDR2 SYDVKM come from the germline V gene. The CDR3 has 14 residues. In DNA form, the CDR3 reads TGTGCCAGTTTAGGCGGGCGCCTGAACACTGAAGCTTTCTTT. Amino acid sequence: CASLGGRLNTEAFF.

The chain recombines TRBV7-2 with TRBJ2-7; TRBD1 matches 7 bases. Germline CDR1 is SGHTA and CDR2 is FQGNSA. The CDR3 sequence is 15 residues long. The junction had 7 bases not matched to a gene; V was cut back by 3 bases and J by 2 bases. CDR3: CASSLRTGHAYEQYF. The CDR3 nucleotides read TGTGCCAGCAGCTTGCGGACAGGACATGCCTACGAGCAGTACTTC.

The genes are TRBV19 and TRBJ1-3, with TRBD1 matching over 10 bases. The CDR3 consists of 18 residues. CDR1 LNHDA and CDR2 SQIVND come from the germline V gene (reference sequence). The ends lost 8 bases at V and 1 base at J; junction bases unmatched: 14. In DNA, the CDR3 is TGTGCCAGTCAAGTATATGGGACAGGGGATATTTCTGGAAACACCATATATTTT. It codes for CASQVYGTGDISGNTIYF.

The V gene is TRBV5-6, the J gene TRBJ1-1, with unresolved D. The V gene's germline CDR1 is SGHDT and CDR2 YYEEEE. The CDR3 is 15 residues long. Deletions cut 0 bases from V and 1 base from J, with 10 bases between. The CDR3 spells CASSLGPAGNTEAFF. The CDR3 DNA reads TGTGCCAGCAGCTTGGGTCCCGCCGGGAACACTGAAGCTTTCTTT.

This clone was detected once. The chain employs TRBV5-1 and TRBJ2-7; 10 bases align to TRBD1. CDR1 and CDR2 from the germline V gene are SGHRS and YFSETQ. This CDR3 has 16 amino acids. The V gene end was trimmed by 3 bases and the J gene end by 1 base; junction bases not matched to a gene: 7. The CDR3 DNA reads TGCGCCAGCAGCTGGGACGGACAGGGGGAATCCTACGAGCAGTACTTC. It is translated as CASSWDGQGESYEQYF.

The J gene is TRBJ1-2, the V gene TRBV5-4, with 8 positions matching TRBD1. CDR1 and CDR2 (germline): SGHNT, YYREEE (reference sequence). The ends lost 4 bases at V and 5 bases at J; junction bases unmatched: 10. This CDR3 spans 15 amino acids. CDR3 region: CASSPDRGQFYGYTF. DNA for the CDR3: TGTGCCAGCAGCCCTGACAGGGGTCAATTTTATGGCTACACCTTC.

This clone has just a few counts. This sequence joins TRBV7-2 and TRBJ2-2; tentatively, D is TRBD2 (6 bases). CDR1 SGHTA and CDR2 FQGNSA come from the germline V gene. Trimming shortened V by 5 bases and J by 5 bases, and 15 bases separated the two germline ends. The CDR3 runs 15 residues. In DNA, the CDR3 is TGTGCCAGCAGCCCGGAGGGCCGTAATACCGGGGAGCTGTTTTTT. This encodes CASSPEGRNTGELFF.

The chain combines TRBV25-1 with TRBJ1-1, with a weak D call TRBD1 (6 bases). Germline V CDR1 and CDR2: MGHDK, SYGVNS. V dropped 5 bases and J dropped 2 bases, with 12 bases sitting between them. There are 14 residues in the CDR3. CDR3 sequence reads: CASSIRGYNTEAFF. DNA for the CDR3: TGTGCCAGCAGTATCAGGGGATATAACACTGAAGCTTTCTTT.

The chain has TRBV29-1 and TRBJ2-3; D not resolved. The CDR3 loop spans 11 amino acids. V was cut by 7 bases and J by 4 bases, with 9 bases left in between. The germline V gene has CDR1 SQVTM and CDR2 ANQGSEA. The CDR3 DNA reads as TGCAGCGGCCTAAATCCAGATACGCAGTATTTT. Protein sequence: CSGLNPDTQYF.

This clone occurred once. The chain carries TRBV30 and TRBJ1-2; D remains unclear. The germline V gene encodes CDR1 GTSNPN and CDR2 SVGIG (reference sequence). The CDR3 totals 11 residues. V dropped 2 bases and J dropped 5 bases, with 6 bases sitting between them. CDR3 bases: TGTGCCTGGAGTCGAGGGTATGGCTACACCTTC. This codes for CAWSRGYGYTF.

The chain carries TRBV28 and TRBJ1-1; no clear D. Between the trimmed V and J ends, which lost 5 bases and 1 base, there was a span of 14 bases. Germline V gene data show CDR1 as MDHEN and CDR2 as SYDVKM. CDR3 size: 15 residues. The CDR3 DNA is TGTGCCAGCAGTCTGAGTCGGAGGAAGAACACTGAAGCTTTCTTT. Its translation: CASSLSRRKNTEAFF.

The V call is TRBV5-1, the J call TRBJ2-1; D not certain. V shed 6 bases and J shed 1 base, with 14 bases lying between them. The germline V gene has CDR1 SGHRS and CDR2 YFSETQ. The CDR3 has 15 amino acids. CDR3 region: CASTTGVASYNEQFF. The CDR3 DNA is TGCGCCAGCACCACCGGAGTTGCGTCCTACAATGAGCAGTTCTTC.